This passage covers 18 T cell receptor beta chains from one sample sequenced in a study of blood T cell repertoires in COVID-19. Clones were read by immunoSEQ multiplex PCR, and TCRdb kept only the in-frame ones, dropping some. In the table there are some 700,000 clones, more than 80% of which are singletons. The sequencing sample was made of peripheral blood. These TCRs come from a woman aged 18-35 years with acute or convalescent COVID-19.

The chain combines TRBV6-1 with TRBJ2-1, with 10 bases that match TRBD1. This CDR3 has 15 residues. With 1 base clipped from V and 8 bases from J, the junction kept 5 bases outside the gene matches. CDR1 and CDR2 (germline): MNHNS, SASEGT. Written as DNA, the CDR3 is TGTGCCAGCAGTGAAGGACCGACAGGGGGCTATGAGCAGTTCTTC. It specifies CASSEGPTGGYEQFF.

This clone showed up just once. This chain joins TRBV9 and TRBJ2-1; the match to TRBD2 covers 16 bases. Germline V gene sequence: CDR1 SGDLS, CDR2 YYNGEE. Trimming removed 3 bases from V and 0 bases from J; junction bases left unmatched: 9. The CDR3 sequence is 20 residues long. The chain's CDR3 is CASSEAMGTSGGVSYNEQFF. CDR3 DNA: TGTGCCAGCAGCGAGGCAATGGGGACTAGCGGGGGGGTCTCCTACAATGAGCAGTTCTTC.

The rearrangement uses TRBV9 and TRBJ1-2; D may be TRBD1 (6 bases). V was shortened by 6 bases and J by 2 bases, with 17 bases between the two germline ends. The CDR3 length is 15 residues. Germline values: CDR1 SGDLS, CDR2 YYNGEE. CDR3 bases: TGTGCCAGCACCGGATGGGGGGGCACCAACTATGGCTACACCTTC. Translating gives CASTGWGGTNYGYTF.

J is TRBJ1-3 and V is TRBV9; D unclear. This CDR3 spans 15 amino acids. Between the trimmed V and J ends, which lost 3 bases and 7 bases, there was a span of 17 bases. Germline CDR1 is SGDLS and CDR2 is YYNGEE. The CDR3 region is CASSAPDGPFNTIYF. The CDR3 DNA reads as TGTGCCAGCAGCGCCCCCGATGGGCCCTTCAACACCATATATTTT.

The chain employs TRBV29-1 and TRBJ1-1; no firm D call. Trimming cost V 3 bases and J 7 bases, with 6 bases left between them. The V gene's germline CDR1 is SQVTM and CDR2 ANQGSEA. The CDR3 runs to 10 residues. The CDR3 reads CSVDLVEAFF. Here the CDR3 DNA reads TGCAGCGTTGATTTAGTTGAAGCTTTCTTT.

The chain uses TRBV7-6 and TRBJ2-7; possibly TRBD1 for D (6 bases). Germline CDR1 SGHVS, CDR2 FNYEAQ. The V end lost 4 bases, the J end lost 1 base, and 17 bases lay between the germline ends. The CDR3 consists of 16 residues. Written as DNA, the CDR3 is TGTGCCAGCAGCTCCTACAGGGTTGAATCGTCCTACGAGCAGTACTTC. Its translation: CASSSYRVESSYEQYF.

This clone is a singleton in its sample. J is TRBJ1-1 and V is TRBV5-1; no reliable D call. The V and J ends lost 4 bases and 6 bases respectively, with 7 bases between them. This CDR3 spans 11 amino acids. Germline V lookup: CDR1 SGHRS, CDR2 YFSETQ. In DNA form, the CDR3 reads TGCGCCAGCAGCCCCCTAGCTGAAGCTTTCTTT. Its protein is CASSPLAEAFF.

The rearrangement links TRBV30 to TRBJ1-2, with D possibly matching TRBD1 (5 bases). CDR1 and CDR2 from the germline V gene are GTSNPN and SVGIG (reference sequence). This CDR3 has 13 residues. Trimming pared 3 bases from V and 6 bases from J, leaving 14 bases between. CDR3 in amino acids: CAWRSRALDGYTF. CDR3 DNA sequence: TGTGCCTGGAGGAGCAGGGCTCTGGATGGCTACACCTTC. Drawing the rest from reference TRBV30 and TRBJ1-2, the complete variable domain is SQTIHQWPATLVQPVGSPLSLECTVEGTSNPNLYWYRQAAGRGLQLLFYSVGIGQISSEVPQNLSASRPQDRQFILSSKKLLLSDSGFYLCAWRSRALDGYTFGSGTRLTVV.

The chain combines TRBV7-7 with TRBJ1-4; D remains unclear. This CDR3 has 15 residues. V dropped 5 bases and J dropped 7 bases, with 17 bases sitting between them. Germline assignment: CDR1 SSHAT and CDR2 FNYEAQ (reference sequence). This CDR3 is CASSQAFGEGEKLFF. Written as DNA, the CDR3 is TGTGCCAGCAGCCAAGCCTTTGGGGAGGGTGAAAAACTGTTTTTT.

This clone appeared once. Here the CDR3 DNA reads TGTGCCAGCATGGCGGGGGGGCGCAATGAGCAGTTCTTC. It translates to CASMAGGRNEQFF. The J gene is TRBJ2-1, the V gene TRBV2; TRBD2 aligns across 9 bases. CDR3 length: 13 amino acids. From germline, CDR1 is SNHLY and CDR2 FYNNEI. J lost 6 bases, V lost 7 bases, and 4 bases had no gene match. The variable domain in full, with the rest retrieved from reference TRBV2 and TRBJ2-1, is EPEVTQTPSHQVTQMGQEVILRCVPISNHLYFYWYRQILGQKVEFLVSFYNNEISEKSEIFDDQFSVERPDGSNFTLKIRSTKLEDSAMYFCASMAGGRNEQFFGPGTRLTVL.

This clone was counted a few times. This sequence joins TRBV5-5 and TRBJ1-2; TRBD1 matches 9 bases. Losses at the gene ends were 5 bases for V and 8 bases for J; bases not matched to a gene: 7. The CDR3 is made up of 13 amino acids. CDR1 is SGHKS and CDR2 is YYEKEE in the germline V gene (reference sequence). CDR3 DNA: TGTGCCAGCAGGGCCGGGACAGGGTGGGGCTACACCTTC. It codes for CASRAGTGWGYTF.

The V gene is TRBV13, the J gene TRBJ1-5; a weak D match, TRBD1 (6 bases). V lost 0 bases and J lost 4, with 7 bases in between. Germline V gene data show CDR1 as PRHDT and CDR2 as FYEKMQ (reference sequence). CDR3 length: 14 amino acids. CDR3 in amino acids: CASSLGQGNQPQHF. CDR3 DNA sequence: TGTGCCAGCAGCTTAGGCCAGGGGAATCAGCCCCAGCATTTT.

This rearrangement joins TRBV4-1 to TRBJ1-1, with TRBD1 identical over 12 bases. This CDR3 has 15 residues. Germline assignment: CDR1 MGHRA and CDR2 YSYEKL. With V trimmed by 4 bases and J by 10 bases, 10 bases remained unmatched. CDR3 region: CASSPPGTGGAGAFF. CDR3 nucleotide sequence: TGCGCCAGCAGCCCACCCGGGACAGGGGGCGCCGGAGCTTTCTTT.

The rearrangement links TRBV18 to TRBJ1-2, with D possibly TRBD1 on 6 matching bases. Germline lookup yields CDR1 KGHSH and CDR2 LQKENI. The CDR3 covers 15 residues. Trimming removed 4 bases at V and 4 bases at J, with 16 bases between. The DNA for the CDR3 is TGTGCCAGCTCACAAACGACAGGACAGTTCTATGGCTACACCTTC. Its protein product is CASSQTTGQFYGYTF.

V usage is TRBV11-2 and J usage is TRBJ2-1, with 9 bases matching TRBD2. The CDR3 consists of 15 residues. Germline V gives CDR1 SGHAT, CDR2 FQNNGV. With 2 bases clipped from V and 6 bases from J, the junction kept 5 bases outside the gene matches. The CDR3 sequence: CASSLRRGGFNEQFF. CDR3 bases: TGTGCCAGCAGCTTAAGGCGGGGGGGCTTCAATGAGCAGTTCTTC.

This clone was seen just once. CDR3 sequence reads: CAISGEQVVNTEAFF. CDR3 nucleotide sequence: TGTGCCATCAGTGGGGAACAGGTAGTGAACACTGAAGCTTTCTTT. The chain employs TRBV10-3 and TRBJ1-1; D is perhaps TRBD1 (5 bases). This CDR3 is built from 15 residues. Per germline, CDR1 ENHRY and CDR2 SYGVKD. Trimming pared 4 bases from V and 0 bases from J, leaving 12 bases between.

This CDR3 is CASSQDRVREVSNEKLFF. CDR3 in DNA: TGTGCCAGCAGCCAAGATCGCGTCAGGGAGGTGTCTAATGAAAAACTGTTTTTT. The J gene is TRBJ1-4, the V gene TRBV14, with D tentatively TRBD1 (5 bases). CDR1 SGHDN and CDR2 FVKESK come from the germline V gene. The CDR3 is 18 residues long. V was cut by 0 bases and J by 3 bases, with 17 bases left in between.

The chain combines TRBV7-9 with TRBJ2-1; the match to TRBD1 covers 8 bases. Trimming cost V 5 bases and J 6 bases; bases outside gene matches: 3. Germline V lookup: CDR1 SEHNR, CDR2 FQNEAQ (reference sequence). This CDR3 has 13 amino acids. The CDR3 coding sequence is TGTGCCAGCAGCACAGACAGGGGCAATGAGCAGTTCTTC. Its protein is CASSTDRGNEQFF.